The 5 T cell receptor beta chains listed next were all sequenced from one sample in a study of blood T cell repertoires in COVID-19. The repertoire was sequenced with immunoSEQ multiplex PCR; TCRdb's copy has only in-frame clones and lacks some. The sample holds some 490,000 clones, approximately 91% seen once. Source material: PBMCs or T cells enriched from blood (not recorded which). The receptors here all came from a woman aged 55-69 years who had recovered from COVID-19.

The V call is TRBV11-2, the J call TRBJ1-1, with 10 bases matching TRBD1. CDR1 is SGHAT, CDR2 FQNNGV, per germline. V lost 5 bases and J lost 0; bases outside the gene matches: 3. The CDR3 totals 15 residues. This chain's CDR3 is CASSTGTGVNTEAFF. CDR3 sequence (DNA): TGTGCCAGCAGCACTGGGACAGGGGTGAACACTGAAGCTTTCTTT.

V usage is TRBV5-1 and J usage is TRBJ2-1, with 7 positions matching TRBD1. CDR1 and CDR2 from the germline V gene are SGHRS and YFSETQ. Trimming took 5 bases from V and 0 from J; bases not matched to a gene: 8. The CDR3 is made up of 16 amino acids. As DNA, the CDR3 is TGCGCCAGCAGTTCTACAACAGGGGCCTCCTACAATGAGCAGTTCTTC. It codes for CASSSTTGASYNEQFF.

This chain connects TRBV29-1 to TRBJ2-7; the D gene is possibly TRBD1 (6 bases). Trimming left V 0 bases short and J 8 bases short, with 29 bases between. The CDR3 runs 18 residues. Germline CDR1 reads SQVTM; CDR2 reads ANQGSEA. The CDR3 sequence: CSVEDHIYRGLGHAKQYV. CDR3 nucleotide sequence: TGCAGCGTTGAAGATCATATATATCGGGGTCTGGGACACGCTAAGCAGTACGTC.

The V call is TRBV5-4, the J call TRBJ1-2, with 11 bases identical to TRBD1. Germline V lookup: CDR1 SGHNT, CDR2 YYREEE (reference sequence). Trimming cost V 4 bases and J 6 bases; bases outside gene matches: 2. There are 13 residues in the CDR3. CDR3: CASSRGQGDGYTF. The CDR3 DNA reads TGTGCCAGCAGCAGGGGACAGGGGGATGGCTACACCTTC.

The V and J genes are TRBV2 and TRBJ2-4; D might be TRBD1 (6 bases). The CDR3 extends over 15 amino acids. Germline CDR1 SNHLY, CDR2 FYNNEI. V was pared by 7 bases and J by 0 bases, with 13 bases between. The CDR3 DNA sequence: TGTGCCAGCAAAATACAGGGTCTAGCCAAAAACATTCAGTACTTC. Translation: CASKIQGLAKNIQYF.